The entry that follows covers one T cell receptor (beta chain) sequence. With the read ending 3 residues before the CDR3 end, the germline J gene is used to fill in that end. Sequencing was performed with immunoSEQ multiplex PCR; in TCRdb, only in-frame clones are kept and a portion is missing. Listed are under 50,000 clones; roughly 5.8% falls within the top ten. The data derive from a study of T cells in women clearing cervical HPV infection. Germline-derived CDR1 and CDR2 are SGHVS and FQNEAQ. V lost 4 bases, J lost 5 bases, and 8 bases stayed unmatched. The CDR3 loop spans 14 amino acids. The chain links TRBV7-8 to TRBJ2-7; TRBD1 aligns across 7 bases. The sequence came from a woman between 18 and 70 years old with a cervical HPV16 infection that either progressed to CIN3+ or cleared (not recorded which). The source material was blood buffy coat. The part of the CDR3 DNA that was read is TGTGCCAGCAGCTGGACAGGCCCAAGGGACGAG. It translates to CASSWTGPRDE. The CDR3 in its entirety is CASSWTGPRDEQYF. Combining the CDR3 with reference TRBV7-8 and TRBJ2-7 gives the whole variable domain GAGVSQSPRYKVAKRGQDVALRCDPISGHVSLFWYQQALGQGPEFLTYFQNEAQLDKSGLPSDRFFAERPEGSVSTLKIQRTQQEDSAVYLCASSWTGPRDEQYFGPGTRLTVT.